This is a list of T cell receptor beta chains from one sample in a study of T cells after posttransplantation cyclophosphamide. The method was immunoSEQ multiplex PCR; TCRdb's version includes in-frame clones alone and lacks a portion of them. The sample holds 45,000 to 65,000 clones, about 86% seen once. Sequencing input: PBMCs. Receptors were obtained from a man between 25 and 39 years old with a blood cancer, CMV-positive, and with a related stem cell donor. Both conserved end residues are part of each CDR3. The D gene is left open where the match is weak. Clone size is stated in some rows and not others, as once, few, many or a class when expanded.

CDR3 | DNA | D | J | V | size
CASRYLGEGGYTF | TGTGCCAGCAGATATCTTGGAGAGGGAGGCTACACCTTC | - | TRBJ1-2 | TRBV27 | few
CASSFNQGGETQYF | TGTGCCAGCAGCTTCAACCAGGGGGGAGAGACCCAGTACTTC | - | TRBJ2-5 | TRBV7-2 | -
CASSATSGSVPLSF | TGTGCCAGCAGCGCGACTAGCGGGAGCGTTCCTTTATCCTTC | TRBD2 | TRBJ2-4 | TRBV11-1 | -
CASSRSTGELYEQYF | TGTGCCAGCTCACGGTCTACGGGGGAGCTCTACGAGCAGTACTTC | - | TRBJ2-7 | TRBV18 | -
CASSFPGYEQYF | TGTGCCAGCAGCTTTCCGGGGTACGAGCAGTACTTC | - | TRBJ2-7 | TRBV5-8 | -
CASSSTGTGDYEQYF | TGTGCCAGCAGCTCTACCGGGACAGGGGACTACGAGCAGTACTTC | TRBD1 | TRBJ2-7 | TRBV7-6 | once
CASSEVHVGGTSGKVDTQYF | TGTGCCAGCAGTGAAGTCCATGTAGGAGGAACTAGCGGGAAGGTGGATACGCAGTATTTT | TRBD2 | TRBJ2-3 | TRBV6-1 | -
CASSPAGEIVSEQFF | TGTGCCAGCAGCCCAGCGGGAGAGATCGTGAGTGAGCAGTTCTTC | TRBD2 | TRBJ2-1 | TRBV27 | -
CASSRQGARNTIYF | TGTGCCAGCAGCCGACAGGGCGCACGAAACACCATATATTTT | TRBD1 | TRBJ1-3 | TRBV5-8 | few
CASSFLTGVNNEQFF | TGTGCCAGCAGCTTTCTGACAGGGGTGAACAATGAGCAGTTCTTC | TRBD1 | TRBJ2-1 | TRBV7-3 | -
CASSFQSPDSYLAKNIQYF | TGTGCCAGCAGTTTCCAATCCCCGGACAGTTACCTAGCCAAAAACATTCAGTACTTC | - | TRBJ2-4 | TRBV27 | -
CATSNPGKAGNTIYF | TGTGCCACCAGCAACCCGGGGAAGGCTGGAAACACCATATATTTT | - | TRBJ1-3 | TRBV15 | -
CASSAMLAEYYEQYF | TGTGCCAGCAGCGCTATGCTAGCGGAATACTACGAGCAGTACTTC | - | TRBJ2-7 | TRBV21-1 | -
CASSGSSENEQFF | TGTGCCAGCAGCGGATCTAGCGAGAATGAGCAGTTCTTC | - | TRBJ2-1 | TRBV5-6 | -